The entry that follows covers one TCR beta chain sequence. This sample stems from a study of blood T cell repertoires in COVID-19. The overall study: Both acute and convalescent COVID-19 samples were obtained from the United States, Italy and Spain.

This CDR3 has 14 amino acids. CDR1 and CDR2 from the germline V gene are MNHEY and SVGAGI. V trimming: 6 bases; J trimming: 3 bases; junction bases outside the gene matches: 7. Generated by immunoSEQ multiplex PCR, the TCRdb table keeps only in-frame clones and is missing some. This table holds 120,000 or so clones, more than 60% found once. Sample: peripheral blood. The clonotype was recovered from a woman between 65 and 79 years old with acute or convalescent COVID-19. The chain joins TRBV6-5 to TRBJ2-7; 8 nucleotides align to TRBD1. This chain's CDR3 is CASSLMTGDYEQYF. CDR3 nucleotides: TGTGCCAGCAGCCTGATGACAGGGGACTACGAGCAGTACTTC.